Sequencing of this TCR beta chain was carried out in a study of human T cells and chemical hapten exposure. Study-level results: PT1 expanded TCR counts and patch test score correlated positively.

At least ten counts were recorded for this clonotype. The antigen is undetermined. As to time point: patch test 3, about 24 weeks after DPC sensitization. Treatment given: therapeutic diphenylcyclopropenone sensitization with weekly scalp DPC. TCRdb used MiXCR to reprocess the RACE reads, holding one entry per CDR3 protein. The sample has 150,000 to 200,000 distinct CDR3 sequences; more than 20% are singletons. The TCR sequence derives from a middle-aged woman with alopecia areata. Some clones in this sample may be carry-over from other donors' samples. The starting material was whole blood, obtained in connection with sensitization to the hapten diphenylcyclopropenone (DPC).

The CDR3 sequence: CASSYSFSSYEQYF. The DNA of the CDR3 is TGTGCCAGCAGTTACTCGTTTAGCTCCTACGAGCAGTACTTC. The gene calls are TRBV6-6 and TRBJ2-7, with D uncertain. This CDR3 has 14 amino acids. Per germline, CDR1 MNHNY and CDR2 SVGAGI (reference sequence). V shed 0 bases and J shed 0 bases, with 6 bases lying between them.